This TCR beta chain is drawn from a study of blood T cell repertoires in COVID-19. The overall study: T cells, B-cell-depleted T cells, or PBMCs provided the cDNA or gDNA that served as material.

The assay was immunoSEQ multiplex PCR, and TCRdb's table has in-frame clones only and misses some. The data hold just under 350,000 clones, with roughly 86% observed a single time. This clone was recorded once. CDR3 length: 15 residues. Per germline, CDR1 KGHSH and CDR2 LQKENI. V lost 5 bases and J lost 3; bases outside the gene matches: 7. Enrollment of patients from Seattle took place during active infection, with longitudinal follow-up. This clonotype was obtained from a woman between 65 and 79 years old with COVID-19, enrolled during active disease. What was sequenced was peripheral blood. V is TRBV18 and J is TRBJ2-7; 10 bases map to TRBD1. The CDR3 sequence: CASSSGTGVDYEQYF. The CDR3 DNA sequence: TGTGCCAGCTCATCCGGGACAGGGGTAGACTACGAGCAGTACTTC.